Given below is one TCR beta chain in context. The antigen this receptor binds is unknown. It has no much larger one-base neighbor in the sample; base qualities were not kept. The germline V gene supplies CDR1 SGHRS and CDR2 YFSETQ. The CDR3, cysteine through phenylalanine, is 13 amino acids long. Only the CDR3 DNA is retained, 39 bases long and in frame from the first base. Between the V and J ends, shortened by 5 bases and 1 base respectively, the junction contains 9 bases. The cohort was made up of 500 to 850 healthy bone marrow donors. Cohort members were all nominally healthy when sampled, although unrecorded immune exposures were likely present. The donor tested CMV seropositive and was one of the 289 seropositive cohort members. A peripheral blood sample was collected from each donor, and TCR beta sequencing was performed on peripheral blood mononuclear cells. The Qiagen DNeasy Blood Extraction Kit was used to extract genomic DNA from the blood cell samples.

These data are taken from a study of cytomegalovirus exposure and HLA in healthy donors (dated by TCRdb to the late 2010s). Looking at the study overall: According to an earlier analysis of 587 of the donors, about 179 million T cells yielded 120 million or so unique TCR beta sequences and less than 300 Gb of sequence data. An early release covering 550 to 700 HLA-typed donors comprised about 310 gigabases of sequencing data and around 80 million unique TCR sequences. Of the 300 to 500 genotyped donors, 70% to 90% were placed in the genetic ancestry cluster associated with self-reported Caucasian donors. The study aimed to test whether cataloging public T cell receptors could reveal signatures of past pathogen exposure. The study used immunosequencing to profile the T cell repertoires of about 670 subjects and linked those repertoires to cytomegalovirus serostatus. A separate validation cohort of 100 to 150 different subjects was used in addition to the approximately 640-subject first cohort. To predict cytomegalovirus infection status, the study combined high-throughput TCR immunosequencing, statistical association of individual TCRs with disease status, and machine learning. In a later analysis, previously published TCR beta repertoires from fewer than 750 donors were re-analyzed and high-resolution HLA genotyping was added so that TCR occurrence patterns could be studied. Rather than using new phenotypic data, the later analysis identified candidate immune exposures from TCR beta sequences and from how often those sequences occurred across donors. An earlier analysis of 587 of the donors used high-throughput TCR beta sequencing to judge whether each TCR beta V gene segment behaved as functional or pseudogenic. Donor age, sex, ethnicity and CMV serostatus were collected together with the repertoire data. Genome-wide SNP genotypes for about 60% of the roughly 700 donors were used in a later genetic analysis, which treated that subset as a discovery cohort. All discovery cohort repertoires had been generated on a single sequencing platform. HLA typing included class I and class II loci at four-digit resolution. Typing coverage differed by locus: A, B, C, DRB1 and DQB1 were typed in about 620-640 donors, DQA1 in 500 to 550, DPA1 in 600 to 610, and DPB1 in just under 480. About 5 DR-DQ haplotypes were handled as single units for association and clustering, since linkage in the cohort was strong. Across some 400 genotyped donors of the cohort, an average of about 200,000 unique TCR beta nucleotide sequences per donor were sequenced, and roughly a sixth of those sequences were non-productive. What the authors observed across the whole study: An association between a missense DCLRE1C variant and V-gene and J-gene trimming of TCR beta chains was found in a later genetic analysis and replicated in an independent cohort. A cluster of highly shared sequence variants was judged likely to be a technical artifact of the sequencing pipeline. According to a later analysis, parvovirus B19, influenza, CMV and Epstein-Barr virus appeared linked to several top co-occurrence clusters. Because the 87-base-pair reads could not distinguish some IMGT-functional V segments, including TRBV6-2 and TRBV6-3, those segments were excluded. In vitro tests confirmed that a few of the cytomegalovirus-associated TCR beta chains recognize cytomegalovirus antigens. According to the authors, the approach could potentially be generalized to other disease states and immunological phenotypes. Only TCR beta chains were sequenced in this cohort, and the absence of alpha or paired-chain data limited detectable features. For the cohort, immune exposure information was limited to CMV serostatus. When HLA alleles, especially DR and DQ, strongly co-occurred, attributing TCR associations to individual alleles was difficult. In an earlier analysis of fewer than 750 of the donors, most TCR beta V segments were observed in productive rearrangements about 87% or about 30% of the time, broadly matching IMGT annotations. In a later genetic analysis, fewer N-insertions in productive TCRs were reported among donors in an Asian-associated ancestry cluster than the roughly 700-donor mean. At a false discovery rate of 0.05, a later analysis linked 16,951 TCR beta sequences to specific HLA alleles. In both the original and validation cohorts, the classifier was reported to diagnose cytomegalovirus status with high specificity and sensitivity. Sequencing depth was assumed to be roughly uniform across donors in the presence/absence analyses, though that assumption may not hold. Because counts were too low, seventeen rarely observed V segments, including chromosome 9 orphons, were excluded from the earlier analysis of some 540 of the donors. While some public TCRs were present in many individuals, most TCR sequences turned up only very rarely across donors. A later analysis found that most CMV-associated TCR beta chains appeared HLA-restricted, with HLA associations seemingly driven largely by CMV exposure. Compared with equally common non-associated chains, HLA-associated TCR beta chains in a later analysis were more clonally expanded and had lower generation probabilities. A further reported finding was that TCR beta sequences accurately predicted the HLA-A and HLA-B alleles for most subjects in the first cohort. A total of roughly 160 TCR beta chains were listed by the study as associated with cytomegalovirus. A later analysis found that TCR association rates varied across HLA loci, with DRB1 alleles showing the most associated TCRs and HLA-C alleles the fewest. Correlated functional status among segregating V segments might reflect linkage disequilibrium, but an unknown experimental factor could not be ruled out. Because HLA typing was unavailable for some donors at each locus, only the typed subset was used in association tests.

Libraries were made using the immunoSEQ multiplex PCR assay. The multiplex PCR relied on a mix of 60 forward primers for TCR Vbeta segments and 13 reverse primers for TCR Jbeta segments. Amplification of the CDR3 region of rearranged TCR beta genes was performed with a multiplex PCR assay on genomic DNA. Amplified TCR beta libraries were sequenced as 87-base-pair reads on the Illumina HiSeq System. The authors' analysis ran thus. A later analysis tallied some 79 million unique TCR beta chains across the 600 to 700 repertoires, and about 12 million of those chains were shared by two or more donors. To remove PCR and sequencing errors, raw reads were error-corrected and collapsed into unique sequences using a nearest-neighbor algorithm that merged closely related sequences. CDR3 sequences were aligned to IMGT reference sequences to assign V, D and J gene segments. Each retained sequence needed at least a six-nucleotide match to both a V gene segment and a J gene segment. Rearrangements were classified as productive when the CDR3 lacked stop codons and remained in frame with V and J, and all other rearrangements were classified as non-productive. CDR3 was defined according to IMGT convention as the region running from the second conserved V-encoded cysteine to the conserved J-encoded phenylalanine. The earlier analysis of 500 to 650 of the donors excluded any sequence lacking an unambiguous match to a single V gene segment. In an earlier analysis of approximately 590 of the donors, a V segment was called functional when productive rearrangements were above 56.7%, and segregating when the standard deviation between donors exceeded 5%. A statistical classification framework was built to diagnose cytomegalovirus status from the catalog of TCR beta chain sequences. V and J gene assignment, in a later analysis, came from comparing TCR nucleotide sequences with IMGT/GENE-DB human TR gene sequences. In a later analysis, CDR3 sequences and most-parsimonious VDJ recombination scenarios were assigned using the TCRdist pipeline. A later analysis defined each TCR beta chain by its CDR3 amino acid sequence plus V-gene family, and excluded reads lacking a unique V-gene family. In a later analysis, 450 to 600 highly shared, low-generation-probability nucleotide sequences were removed to address suspected cross-contamination and a sequencing artifact. For each public chain, a later analysis derived a clonal expansion index from normalized ranks of inferred template counts within each repertoire. Generation probabilities in a later analysis came from a VDJ recombination model fitted to out-of-frame rearrangements, and those results were checked against IGoR. In a later analysis, hypergeometric tests were used to score TCR-TCR, TCR-HLA and TCR-CMV co-occurrence, with a repertoire-size bias correction applied to TCR pairs. In a later analysis, false discovery rates were estimated by permuting HLA or CMV assignments 20 times. In a later analysis, co-occurring TCRs were grouped with DBSCAN, and TCRdist sequence similarity was added when clustering was performed within HLA-allele-positive subsets. For co-occurrence clustering, repertoires with fewer than 30,000 or more than 120,000 public chains were excluded, along with four or five repertoires with anomalous nucleotide sharing. In TCRdb, the immuneACCESS table is reduced to in-frame sequences with V and J assigned. These tables do not hold every clone; where another copy was compared, an unresolved V gene accounts for under half, and the others remain unexplained. Clone size and V and J calls were adopted from that table, with D and trimming inferred from the DNA. Here the sample has around 190,000 clones; around four fifths occur a single time. Of the sample, more than 1.5% is held by the ten largest clones.

The chain is encoded by TRBV5-1 joined to TRBJ1-1, with the D gene uncertain. The clonotype originates from a middle-aged man in good health and CMV-seropositive. The sequencing sample was made of PBMCs. The nucleotides read TGCGCCAGCAGTTATCGACAGAACACTGAAGCTTTCTTT. Translated, this gives CASSYRQNTEAFF.